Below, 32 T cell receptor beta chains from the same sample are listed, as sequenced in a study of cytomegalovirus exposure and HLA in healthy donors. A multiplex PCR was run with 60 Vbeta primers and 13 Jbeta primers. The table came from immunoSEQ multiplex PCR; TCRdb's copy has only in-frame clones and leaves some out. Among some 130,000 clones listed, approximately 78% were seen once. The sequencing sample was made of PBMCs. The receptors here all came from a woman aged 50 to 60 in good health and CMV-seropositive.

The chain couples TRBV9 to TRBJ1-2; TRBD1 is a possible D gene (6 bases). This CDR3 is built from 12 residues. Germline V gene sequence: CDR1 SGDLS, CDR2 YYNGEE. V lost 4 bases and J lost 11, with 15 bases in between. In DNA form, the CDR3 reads TGTGCCAGCAGCCACGACAGGCTGGATTACACCTTC. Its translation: CASSHDRLDYTF.

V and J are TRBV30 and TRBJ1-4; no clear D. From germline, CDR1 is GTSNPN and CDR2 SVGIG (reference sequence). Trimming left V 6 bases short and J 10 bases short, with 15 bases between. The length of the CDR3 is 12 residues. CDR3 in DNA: TGTGCCTGTCGGGAAGGGAATACAAAACTGTTTTTT. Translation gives CACREGNTKLFF.

The CDR3 DNA reads as TGTGCCACCTCGCGGGAGCAGGTGAAAACTATGAACACTGAAGCTTTCTTT. Its protein product is CATSREQVKTMNTEAFF. The chain combines TRBV18 with TRBJ1-1; no reliable D call. Trimming took off 10 bases at V and 0 bases at J, with 24 bases between the two ends. CDR3 length: 17 residues. CDR1 is KGHSH, CDR2 LQKENI, per germline.

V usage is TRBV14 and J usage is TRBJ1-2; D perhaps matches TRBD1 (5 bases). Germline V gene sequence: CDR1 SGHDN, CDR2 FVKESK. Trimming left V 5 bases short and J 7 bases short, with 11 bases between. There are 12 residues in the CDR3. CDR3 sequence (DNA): TGTGCCAGCAGCAGCAGGGTTTCTGGCTACACCTTC. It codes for CASSSRVSGYTF.

CDR3: CASGPRDRNEKLFF. The CDR3 DNA follows: TGTGCCAGCGGACCCCGGGACAGGAATGAAAAACTGTTTTTT. The genes are TRBV2 and TRBJ1-4; 8 nucleotides match TRBD1. This CDR3 comprises 14 residues. CDR1 and CDR2 (germline): SNHLY, FYNNEI. The trim removed 8 bases at V and 5 bases at J, leaving 7 bases unmatched.

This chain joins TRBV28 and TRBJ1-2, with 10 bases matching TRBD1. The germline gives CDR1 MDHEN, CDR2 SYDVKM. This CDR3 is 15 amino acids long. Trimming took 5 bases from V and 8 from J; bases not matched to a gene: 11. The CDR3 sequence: CASSPDRGRLKGYTF. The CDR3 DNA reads TGTGCCAGCAGTCCAGACAGGGGGCGCCTAAAAGGCTACACCTTC.

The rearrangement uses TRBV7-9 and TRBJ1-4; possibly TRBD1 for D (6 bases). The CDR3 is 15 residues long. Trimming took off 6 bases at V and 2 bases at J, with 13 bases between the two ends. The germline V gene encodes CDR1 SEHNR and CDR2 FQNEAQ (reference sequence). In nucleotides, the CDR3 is TGTGCCAGCAGGGGGGCCACTGGGACTAATGAAAAACTGTTTTTT. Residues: CASRGATGTNEKLFF.

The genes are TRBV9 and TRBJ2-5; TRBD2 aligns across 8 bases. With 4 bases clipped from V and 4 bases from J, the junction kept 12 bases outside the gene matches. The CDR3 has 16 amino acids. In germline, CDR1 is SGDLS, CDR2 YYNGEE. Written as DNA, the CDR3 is TGTGCCAGCAGCCCTAATTCTGCGGGAGGAGGAGAGACCCAGTACTTC. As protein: CASSPNSAGGGETQYF. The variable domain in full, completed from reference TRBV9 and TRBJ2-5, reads DSGVTQTPKHLITATGQRVTLRCSPRSGDLSVYWYQQSLDQGLQFLIQYYNGEERAKGNILERFSAQQFPDLHSELNLSSLELGDSALYFCASSPNSAGGGETQYFGPGTRLLVL.

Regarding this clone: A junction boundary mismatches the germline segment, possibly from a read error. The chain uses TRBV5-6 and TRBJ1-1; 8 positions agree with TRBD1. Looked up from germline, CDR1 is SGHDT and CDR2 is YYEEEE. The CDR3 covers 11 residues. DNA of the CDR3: TGCACAGGGGGGGGGCGGACTGAAGCTTTCTTT. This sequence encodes CTGGGRTEAFF.

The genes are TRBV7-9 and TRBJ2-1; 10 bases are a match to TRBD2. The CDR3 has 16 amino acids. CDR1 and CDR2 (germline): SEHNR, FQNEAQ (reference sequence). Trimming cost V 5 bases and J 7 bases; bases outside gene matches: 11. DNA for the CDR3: TGTGCCAGCAGCGCGCCGCTAGCGGGAGTTGGAAATGAGCAGTTCTTC. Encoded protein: CASSAPLAGVGNEQFF.

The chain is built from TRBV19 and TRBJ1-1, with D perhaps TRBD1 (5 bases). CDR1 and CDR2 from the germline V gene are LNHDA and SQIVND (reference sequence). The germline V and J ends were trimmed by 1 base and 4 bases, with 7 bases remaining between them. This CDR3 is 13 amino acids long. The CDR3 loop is CASSIAGGTEAFF. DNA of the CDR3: TGTGCCAGTAGTATAGCCGGGGGCACTGAAGCTTTCTTT.

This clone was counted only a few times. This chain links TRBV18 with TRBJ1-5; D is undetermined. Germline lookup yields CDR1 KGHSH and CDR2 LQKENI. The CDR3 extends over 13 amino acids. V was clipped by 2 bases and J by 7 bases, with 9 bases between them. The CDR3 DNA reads TGTGCCAGCTCACCATCTGAGAAGCAGCCCCAGCATTTT. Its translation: CASSPSEKQPQHF.

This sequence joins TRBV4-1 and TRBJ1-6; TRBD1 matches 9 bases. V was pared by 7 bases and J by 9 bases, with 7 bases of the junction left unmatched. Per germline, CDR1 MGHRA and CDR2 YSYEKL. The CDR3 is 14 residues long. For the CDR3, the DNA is TGCGCCAGCACACCGGGACAGGGCGGTTCACCCCTCCACTTT. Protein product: CASTPGQGGSPLHF.

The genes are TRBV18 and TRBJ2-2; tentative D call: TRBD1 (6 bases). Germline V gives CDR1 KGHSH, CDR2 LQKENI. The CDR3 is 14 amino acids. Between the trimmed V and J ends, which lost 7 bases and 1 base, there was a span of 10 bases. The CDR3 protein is CASLGQLNTGELFF. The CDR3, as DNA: TGTGCCAGCTTGGGACAATTGAACACCGGGGAGCTGTTTTTT.

CDR3 nucleotides: TGCGCCAGCAGTCAACAGTTCCTGAGCAATCAGCCCCAGCATTTT. As protein: CASSQQFLSNQPQHF. The chain recombines TRBV4-1 with TRBJ1-5; D is uncertain. Between the trimmed V and J ends, which lost 6 bases and 1 base, there was a span of 13 bases. The CDR3 spans 15 residues. Germline V gene lookup returns CDR1 MGHRA and CDR2 YSYEKL.

The CDR3 nucleotides read TGTGCCAGCAGCGACAGGGTCACCGGGGAGCTGTTTTTT. Amino acids: CASSDRVTGELFF. This sequence joins TRBV7-2 and TRBJ2-2; 7 nucleotides align to TRBD1. CDR3 length equals 13 residues. Per germline, CDR1 SGHTA and CDR2 FQGNSA. J lost 4 bases, V lost 5 bases, and 1 base had no gene match. Using reference TRBV7-2 and TRBJ2-2 for the parts outside the CDR3, the full variable domain is GAGVSQSPSNKVTEKGKDVELRCDPISGHTALYWYRQSLGQGLEFLIYFQGNSAPDKSGLPSDRFSAERTGGSVSTLTIQRTQQEDSAVYLCASSDRVTGELFFGEGSRLTVL.

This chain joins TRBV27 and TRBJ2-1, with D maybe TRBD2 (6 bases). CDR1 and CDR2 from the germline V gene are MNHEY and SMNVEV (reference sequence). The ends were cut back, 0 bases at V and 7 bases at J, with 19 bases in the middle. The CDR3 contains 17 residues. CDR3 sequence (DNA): TGTGCCAGCAGTTTATCGTTCGGAGGGAAGGTTTGGAATGAGCAGTTCTTC. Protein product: CASSLSFGGKVWNEQFF.

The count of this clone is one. The CDR3 DNA follows: TGCGCCAGCAGCTTGAACCCCACTTCAGGGGACGGCGGGAATGAGCAGTTCTTC. It yields the protein CASSLNPTSGDGGNEQFF. The V call is TRBV5-1, the J call TRBJ2-1, with a weak D call TRBD1 (6 bases). Trimming cost V 1 base and J 7 bases, with 24 bases left between them. This CDR3 comprises 18 residues. The V gene's germline CDR1 is SGHRS and CDR2 YFSETQ.

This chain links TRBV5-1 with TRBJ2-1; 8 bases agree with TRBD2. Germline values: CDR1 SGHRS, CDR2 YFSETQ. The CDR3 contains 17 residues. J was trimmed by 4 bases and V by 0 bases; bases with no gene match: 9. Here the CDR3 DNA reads TGCGCCAGCAGCTTGGGGGGTTATAGCGGGGTGTACAATGAGCAGTTCTTC. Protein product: CASSLGGYSGVYNEQFF.

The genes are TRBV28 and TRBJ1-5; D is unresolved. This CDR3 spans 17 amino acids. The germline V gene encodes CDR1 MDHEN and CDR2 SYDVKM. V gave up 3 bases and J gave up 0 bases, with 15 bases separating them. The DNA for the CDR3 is TGTGCCAGCAGTTTTTTTCTACAGAGCTATAGCAATCAGCCCCAGCATTTT. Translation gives CASSFFLQSYSNQPQHF. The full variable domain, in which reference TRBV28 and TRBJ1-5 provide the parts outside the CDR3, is DVKVTQSSRYLVKRTGEKVFLECVQDMDHENMFWYRQDPGLGLRLIYFSYDVKMKEKGDIPEGYSVSREKKERFSLILESASTNQTSMYLCASSFFLQSYSNQPQHFGDGTRLSIL.

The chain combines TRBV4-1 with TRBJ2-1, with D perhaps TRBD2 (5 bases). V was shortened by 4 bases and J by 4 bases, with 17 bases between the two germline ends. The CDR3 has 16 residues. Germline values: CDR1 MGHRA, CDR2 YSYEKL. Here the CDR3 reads CASSPIGENYYNEQFF. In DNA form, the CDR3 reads TGCGCCAGCAGCCCAATTGGGGAGAACTATTACAATGAGCAGTTCTTC.

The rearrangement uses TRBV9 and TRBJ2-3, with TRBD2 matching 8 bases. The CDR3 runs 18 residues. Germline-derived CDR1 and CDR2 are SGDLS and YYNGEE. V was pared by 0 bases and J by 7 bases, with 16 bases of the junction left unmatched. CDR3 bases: TGTGCCAGCAGCGTAGGCCCCTCCGGGGGGGCCTTGGCAAATACGCAGTATTTT. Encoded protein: CASSVGPSGGALANTQYF.

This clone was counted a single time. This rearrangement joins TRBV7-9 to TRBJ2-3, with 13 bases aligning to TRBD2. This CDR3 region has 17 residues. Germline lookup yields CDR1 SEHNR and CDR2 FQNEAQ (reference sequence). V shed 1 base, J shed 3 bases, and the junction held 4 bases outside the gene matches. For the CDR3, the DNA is TGTGCCAGCAGCTTAGGACTAGCGGGAGGAGGGACAGATACGCAGTATTTT. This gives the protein CASSLGLAGGGTDTQYF.

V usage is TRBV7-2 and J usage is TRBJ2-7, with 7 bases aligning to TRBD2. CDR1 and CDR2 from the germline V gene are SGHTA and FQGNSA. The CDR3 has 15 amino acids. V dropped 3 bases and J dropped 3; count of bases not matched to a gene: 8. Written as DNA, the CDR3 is TGTGCCAGCAGCTTTACAGGTCCGGGGGGCTACGAGCAGTACTTC. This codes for CASSFTGPGGYEQYF.

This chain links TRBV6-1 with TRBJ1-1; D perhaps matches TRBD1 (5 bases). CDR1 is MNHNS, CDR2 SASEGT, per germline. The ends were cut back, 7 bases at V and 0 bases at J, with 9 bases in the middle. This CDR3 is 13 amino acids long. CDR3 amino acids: CASIRGMNTEAFF. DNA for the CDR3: TGTGCCAGCATCCGGGGGATGAACACTGAAGCTTTCTTT.

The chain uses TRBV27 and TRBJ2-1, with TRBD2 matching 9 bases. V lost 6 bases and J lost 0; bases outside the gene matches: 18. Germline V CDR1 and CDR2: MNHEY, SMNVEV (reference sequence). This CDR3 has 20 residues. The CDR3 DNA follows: TGTGCCAGCAGCATCGACCGGCGCGGGGGGGCCTATAGCTCCTACAATGAGCAGTTCTTC. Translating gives CASSIDRRGGAYSSYNEQFF.

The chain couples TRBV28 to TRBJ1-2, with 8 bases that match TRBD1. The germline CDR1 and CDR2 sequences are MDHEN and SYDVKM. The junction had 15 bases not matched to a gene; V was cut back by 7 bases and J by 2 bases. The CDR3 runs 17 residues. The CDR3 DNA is TGTGCCAGCACCCTCGTCTGGGCGACAGGGGCAAACTATGGCTACACCTTC. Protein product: CASTLVWATGANYGYTF.

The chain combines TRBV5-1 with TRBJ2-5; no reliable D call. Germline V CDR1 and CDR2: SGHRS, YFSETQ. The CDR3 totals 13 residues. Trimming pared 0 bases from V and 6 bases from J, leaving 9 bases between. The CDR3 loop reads CASSLVLLKTQYF. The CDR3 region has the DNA TGCGCCAGCAGCTTGGTGCTACTGAAGACCCAGTACTTC.

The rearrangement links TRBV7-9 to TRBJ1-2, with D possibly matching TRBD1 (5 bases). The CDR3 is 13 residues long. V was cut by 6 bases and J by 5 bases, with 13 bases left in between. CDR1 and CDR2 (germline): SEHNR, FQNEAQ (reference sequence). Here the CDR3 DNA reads TGTGCCAGCAGGACGACAGAAACTTATGGCTACACCTTC. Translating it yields CASRTTETYGYTF. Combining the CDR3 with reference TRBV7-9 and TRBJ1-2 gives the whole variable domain DTGVSQNPRHKITKRGQNVTFRCDPISEHNRLYWYRQTLGQGPEFLTYFQNEAQLEKSRLLSDRFSAERPKGSFSTLEIQRTEQGDSAMYLCASRTTETYGYTFGSGTRLTVV.

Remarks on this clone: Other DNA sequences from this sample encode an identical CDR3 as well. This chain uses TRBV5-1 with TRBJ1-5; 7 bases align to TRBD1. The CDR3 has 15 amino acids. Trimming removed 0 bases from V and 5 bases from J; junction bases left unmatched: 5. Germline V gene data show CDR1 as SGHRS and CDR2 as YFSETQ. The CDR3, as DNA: TGCGCCAGCAGCTTGGGGGACAGTTTTCATCAGCCCCAGCATTTT. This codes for CASSLGDSFHQPQHF. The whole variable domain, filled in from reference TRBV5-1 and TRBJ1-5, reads KAGVTQTPRYLIKTRGQQVTLSCSPISGHRSVSWYQQTPGQGLQFLFEYFSETQRNKGNFPGRFSGRQFSNSRSEMNVSTLELGDSALYLCASSLGDSFHQPQHFGDGTRLSIL.

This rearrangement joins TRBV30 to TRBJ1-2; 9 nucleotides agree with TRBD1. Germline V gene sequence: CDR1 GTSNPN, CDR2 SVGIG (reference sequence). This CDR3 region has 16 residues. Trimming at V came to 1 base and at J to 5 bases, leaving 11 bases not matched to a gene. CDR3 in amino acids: CAWSESRDRDVYGYTF. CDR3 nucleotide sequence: TGTGCCTGGAGTGAAAGCCGGGACAGGGACGTATATGGCTACACCTTC.

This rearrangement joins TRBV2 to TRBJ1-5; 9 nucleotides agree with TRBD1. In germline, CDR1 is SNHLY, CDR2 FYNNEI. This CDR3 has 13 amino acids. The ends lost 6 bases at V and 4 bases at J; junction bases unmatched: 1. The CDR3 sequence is CASRGQGNQPQHF. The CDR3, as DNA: TGTGCCAGCAGAGGACAGGGGAATCAGCCCCAGCATTTT.